These T cell receptor beta chains were read from a single sample in a study of response to subunit inactivated influenza vaccine. TCRdb reprocessed the RT-PCR reads via MiXCR and lists one record per CDR3 protein. Found here are approximately 730,000 distinct CDR3 sequences, about 15% of them singletons; the top ten hold 6.5% to 8.5%. The material sequenced was PBMCs from blood, taken approximately 15 days before vaccination. All receptors come from a man in his fifties who received an inactivated influenza vaccine. Both conserved end residues are part of each CDR3. D genes are given only for firm matches. Not all rows give a size; the values are once, few, many and, for expanded clones, a class.

.	TRBV12-3/TRBV12-4	TRBJ2-3	.	CASSFVRSRVGTDTQYF	TGTGCCAGCAGTTTTGTAAGATCGAGGGTAGGCACAGATACGCAGTATTTT
many	TRBV12-3/TRBV12-4	TRBJ2-1	TRBD2	CASSLLAGGVHNEQFF	TGTGCCAGCAGTTTATTAGCGGGGGGTGTCCACAATGAGCAGTTCTTC
many	TRBV29-1	TRBJ2-1	.	CSVEDRDGYNEQFF	TGCAGCGTTGAAGATAGGGACGGCTACAATGAGCAGTTCTTC
.	TRBV2	TRBJ2-1	.	CASSRANYNEQFF	TGTGCCAGCAGCCGGGCTAACTACAATGAGCAGTTCTTC
.	TRBV20-1	TRBJ1-1	.	CSARMSGRNTEAFF	TGCAGTGCTAGAATGTCGGGGAGAAACACTGAAGCTTTCTTT
many	TRBV7-9	TRBJ2-1	TRBD1	CASSRDRDNEQFF	TGCGCCAGCAGCCGAGACAGGGACAATGAGCAGTTCTTC
few	TRBV4-2	TRBJ2-3	TRBD2	CASSQEGWRGGADTQYF	TGTGCCAGCAGCCAAGAGGGGTGGCGGGGGGGCGCAGATACGCAGTATTTT
few	TRBV7-8	TRBJ2-7	TRBD1	CASSLQGAFHEQYF	TGTGCCAGCAGCTTACAGGGGGCGTTCCACGAGCAGTACTTC
.	TRBV6-1	TRBJ1-6	.	CASSEAGRTNSPLHF	TGTGCCAGCAGTGAAGCTGGCAGAACCAATTCACCCCTCCACTTT
few	TRBV11-1	TRBJ2-3	.	CASSSPGTQKPTGLSTDTQYF	TGTGCCAGCAGCTCCCCGGGGACCCAGAAACCGACAGGCCTAAGCACAGATACGCAGTATTTT
.	TRBV19	TRBJ2-7	TRBD1	CASSTGTGWYEQYF	TGTGCCAGTAGTACCGGGACAGGGTGGTACGAGCAGTACTTC
.	TRBV21-1	TRBJ2-2	.	CASSFRDRDTGELFF	TGTGCCAGCAGCTTCCGGGACAGGGACACCGGGGAGCTGTTTTTT
many	TRBV20-1	TRBJ2-7	.	CSARDLEREYEQYF	TGCAGTGCTAGAGATCTGGAGAGGGAGTACGAGCAGTACTTC
.	TRBV5-1	TRBJ1-1	.	CASSGGLTDTEAFF	TGCGCCAGCAGCGGTGGTCTTACGGACACTGAAGCTTTCTTT
.	TRBV10-3	TRBJ2-2	.	CAISESRSAMAGELFF	TGTGCCATCAGTGAGTCGAGATCAGCAATGGCCGGGGAGCTGTTTTTT
few	TRBV4-1	TRBJ2-7	.	CASSPKGLYEQYF	TGCGCCAGCAGCCCAAAGGGACTCTACGAGCAGTACTTC
once	TRBV9	TRBJ2-7	TRBD2	CASSVTGLAGREQYF	TGTGCCAGCAGCGTAACGGGACTAGCGGGCCGCGAGCAGTACTTC
many	TRBV20-1	TRBJ2-7	TRBD1	CSARDRSNYEQYF	TGCAGTGCCCGGGACAGGAGCAACTACGAGCAGTACTTC
.	TRBV7-2	TRBJ2-2	TRBD2	CASSGTSSSGELFF	TGTGCCAGCAGCGGGACTAGCTCGTCCGGGGAGCTGTTTTTT
many	TRBV3-1	TRBJ2-7	TRBD2	CASSQGLAGDYEQYF	TGTGCCAGCAGCCAAGGGCTAGCGGGGGACTACGAGCAGTACTTC
.	TRBV7-2	TRBJ2-2	.	CASSLRTSGTGELFF	TGTGCCAGCAGCTTACGAACTAGTGGTACCGGGGAGCTGTTTTTT
.	TRBV27	TRBJ1-3	.	CASSVTVTGNTIYF	TGTGCCAGCAGTGTGACAGTTACTGGAAACACCATATATTTT
.	TRBV5-1	TRBJ1-1	.	CASSAGSTGNTEAFF	TGCGCCAGCAGCGCAGGATCGACAGGGAACACTGAAGCTTTCTTT
.	TRBV9	TRBJ2-2	TRBD2	CASSVALISSGANTGELFF	TGTGCCAGCAGCGTAGCCCTTATCTCTAGCGGCGCGAACACCGGGGAGCTGTTTTTT
few	TRBV3-1	TRBJ1-1	.	CASSQYQGTEAFF	TGTGCCAGCAGCCAGTACCAGGGTACTGAAGCTTTCTTT
.	TRBV28	TRBJ2-1	.	CASSSFGGRSSYNEQFF	TGTGCCAGCAGTTCCTTCGGGGGCAGGAGCTCCTACAATGAGCAGTTCTTC
few	TRBV15	TRBJ2-7	TRBD1	CATSRDLGQGAIEQYF	TGTGCCACCAGCAGAGATCTTGGGCAGGGGGCGATCGAGCAGTACTTC
few	TRBV4-3	TRBJ2-2	.	CASSEILATGELFF	TGCGCCAGCAGCGAGATACTAGCAACCGGGGAGCTGTTTTTT
few	TRBV29-1	TRBJ2-5	.	CSGERSFGETQYF	TGCAGCGGTGAACGCTCCTTCGGAGAGACCCAGTACTTC
many	TRBV6-5	TRBJ1-4	.	CASSHQPRVEIGEKLFF	TGTGCCAGCAGTCACCAACCCCGGGTAGAGATCGGTGAAAAACTGTTTTTT
many	TRBV20-1	TRBJ1-2	TRBD1	CSAPGQGYGYTF	TGCAGTGCACCGGGACAGGGGTATGGCTACACCTTC
few	TRBV6-4	TRBJ2-2	.	CASSYDLTGDTGELFF	TGTGCCAGCAGTTATGATCTCACAGGAGACACCGGGGAGCTGTTTTTT
.	TRBV28	TRBJ1-2	TRBD1	CASSNGQGRYGYTF	TGTGCCAGCAGTAATGGACAGGGCCGATATGGCTACACCTTC
.	TRBV28	TRBJ1-5	.	CASSFLGLSYSNQPQHF	TGTGCCAGCAGTTTCCTTGGACTGTCCTATAGCAATCAGCCCCAGCATTTT
many	TRBV6-2/TRBV6-3	TRBJ1-1	TRBD1	CASSSGQGVAEAFF	TGTGCCAGCAGCTCCGGACAGGGGGTGGCTGAAGCTTTCTTT
.	TRBV5-1	TRBJ2-1	TRBD2	CASSGGGSGRAHEQFF	TGCGCCAGCAGCGGCGGGGGTAGCGGGAGGGCGCATGAGCAGTTCTTC
.	TRBV28	TRBJ1-6	TRBD1	CASSLPAGQGGSPLHF	TGTGCCAGCAGTTTGCCCGCGGGACAGGGGGGTTCACCCCTCCACTTT
few	TRBV5-6	TRBJ2-6	.	CASSLASRAWANVLTF	TGTGCCAGCAGCTTGGCCTCCCGGGCGTGGGCCAACGTCCTGACTTTC
.	TRBV29-1	TRBJ2-2	TRBD2	CSVVTGTSGLTGELFF	TGCAGCGTCGTAACCGGGACTAGCGGGTTGACCGGGGAGCTGTTTTTT
few	TRBV20-1	TRBJ2-1	TRBD2	CSARDLYPSGGAGNEQFF	TGCAGTGCTAGAGACCTCTACCCTAGCGGGGGGGCAGGGAATGAGCAGTTCTTC
.	TRBV10-2	TRBJ2-3	.	CASSEFARGGDTQYF	TGCGCCAGCAGTGAGTTTGCGAGGGGCGGTGATACGCAGTATTTT